Below, 26 T cell receptor beta chains from the same sample are listed, as sequenced in a study of T-cell memory formation after mild COVID-19. MiXCR, applied by TCRdb to the 5' RACE reads, yields one record per CDR3 protein. The data hold 35,000 to 50,000 distinct CDR3 sequences, with 9.5% observed a single time. Sequenced sample: PBMCs or a T cell subset sorted from them (not recorded which). The origin of the receptors is an adult woman who had mild COVID-19 (a few samples of this study predate the infection). Cell type and time point are not known.

This clonotype was seen repeatedly, ten times or more. This chain joins TRBV7-2 and TRBJ2-7, with D possibly called TRBD1 or TRBD2 (7 bases each). Germline assignment: CDR1 SGHTA and CDR2 FQGNSA. The CDR3 has 14 amino acids. V was trimmed by 2 bases and J by 6 bases, leaving 14 bases between them. The CDR3 DNA reads TGTGCCAGCAGCTTAATCAGGGGGGGCGGCGAGCAGTACTTC. It translates to CASSLIRGGGEQYF.

This clonotype was seen ten or more times. This sequence joins TRBV29-1 and TRBJ2-3, with D hard to call. Per the germline V gene, CDR1 is SQVTM and CDR2 is ANQGSEA. Trimming pared 3 bases from V and 6 bases from J, leaving 13 bases between. The CDR3 loop spans 13 amino acids. CDR3: CSVEEPPRDTQYF. CDR3 sequence (DNA): TGCAGCGTTGAGGAACCACCTAGGGATACGCAGTATTTT.

This clonotype has ten or more counts. The V call is TRBV7-9, the J call TRBJ2-7; the D is unclear. The V gene's germline CDR1 is SEHNR and CDR2 FQNEAQ (reference sequence). V lost 2 bases and J 7 bases, leaving 12 bases between the germline ends. The CDR3 runs to 13 residues. The CDR3 nucleotides read TGTGCCAGCAGCTTATCGGCGGATTATGAGCAGTACTTC. It is translated as CASSLSADYEQYF.

The rearrangement uses TRBV6-5 and TRBJ2-6; 7 positions agree with TRBD1. The V segment lost 4 bases and the J segment 2 bases; nucleotides outside the gene matches: 2. The CDR3 length is 15 residues. The V gene's germline CDR1 is MNHEY and CDR2 SVGAGI. The CDR3 bases are TGTGCCAGCAGTTCCGACAGGGCTGGGGCCAACGTCCTGACTTTC. Protein product: CASSSDRAGANVLTF.

This clonotype was detected only a few times. This chain connects TRBV5-1 to TRBJ1-1, with 8 bases aligning to TRBD1. The CDR3 covers 14 residues. V was pared by 0 bases and J by 7 bases, with 5 bases of the junction left unmatched. The germline CDR1 and CDR2 sequences are SGHRS and YFSETQ. CDR3 loop: CASSLARGLSEAFF. DNA of the CDR3: TGCGCCAGCAGCTTGGCCAGGGGGCTTAGTGAAGCTTTCTTT.

This clonotype was seen more than once but under ten times. The gene calls are TRBV7-8 and TRBJ1-5; D unclear. Deletions cut 4 bases from V and 3 bases from J, with 10 bases between. This CDR3 has 14 amino acids. Germline V gene lookup returns CDR1 SGHVS and CDR2 FQNEAQ. Here the CDR3 DNA reads TGTGCCAGCAGCTCCCTTGACACCAATCAGCCCCAGCATTTT. Its translation is CASSSLDTNQPQHF.

The DNA of the CDR3 is TGTGCCAGCAGCCCCCAGTTGGGAACTAGGTATGGCTACACCTTC. This gives the protein CASSPQLGTRYGYTF. The V call is TRBV12-3 or TRBV12-4, the J call TRBJ1-2; the D is unclear. Trimming cost V 6 bases and J 5 bases, with 19 bases left between them. The CDR3 totals 15 residues.

This clonotype showed up just a few times. The rearrangement uses TRBV4-2 and TRBJ2-7; the match to TRBD1 covers 9 bases. Germline assignment: CDR1 LGHNA and CDR2 YNFKEQ. The junction had 10 bases not matched to a gene; V was cut back by 0 bases and J by 4 bases. The CDR3 has 17 amino acids. This CDR3 reads CASSQEPQTGGMYEQYF. The CDR3 DNA reads TGTGCCAGCAGCCAAGAGCCCCAGACAGGGGGAATGTACGAGCAGTACTTC.

This clonotype has a handful of counts. Written as DNA, the CDR3 is TGTGCCAGCAGTTCCCTCGGGGGACAGGGAGTCTACAATGAGCAGTTCTTC. Encoded protein: CASSSLGGQGVYNEQFF. The chain uses TRBV6-2 or TRBV6-3 and TRBJ2-1; TRBD1 matches 9 bases. Per the germline V gene, CDR1 is MNHEY and CDR2 is SVGEGT. This CDR3 contains 17 residues. With V trimmed by 4 bases and J by 3 bases, 10 bases remained unmatched.

This clonotype was recorded a few times. The rearrangement uses TRBV20-1 and TRBJ1-5; unclear D gene. The V and J ends lost 7 bases and 0 bases respectively, with 10 bases between them. The germline CDR1 and CDR2 sequences are DFQATT and SNEGSKA (reference sequence). CDR3 length: 13 amino acids. The DNA for the CDR3 is TGCAGTGTGGTACAGCATAGCAATCAGCCCCAGCATTTT. Protein sequence: CSVVQHSNQPQHF.

The gene calls are TRBV12-3 or TRBV12-4 and TRBJ2-7; 7 bases align to TRBD1. The length of the CDR3 is 16 residues. The junction had 11 bases not matched to a gene; V was cut back by 2 bases and J by 4 bases. The CDR3 is CASSLTRIGTDYEQYF. CDR3 bases: TGTGCCAGCAGTTTAACCCGGATCGGGACAGATTACGAGCAGTACTTC.

The rearrangement joins TRBV12-3 or TRBV12-4 to TRBJ1-1, with 8 bases identical to TRBD1. This CDR3 is 13 amino acids long. The ends lost 3 bases at V and 5 bases at J; junction bases unmatched: 2. The CDR3 DNA reads TGTGCCAGCAGTTTGGGACAGGAGACTGAAGCTTTCTTT. Amino acids: CASSLGQETEAFF.

V is TRBV7-9 and J is TRBJ2-3; possible D gene TRBD2, 6 bases. Trimming removed 5 bases from V and 1 base from J, with 10 bases in between. Looked up from germline, CDR1 is SEHNR and CDR2 is FQNEAQ (reference sequence). The CDR3 sequence is 14 residues long. CDR3 nucleotide sequence: TGTGCCAGCAGCGCCGTAGCGGGCACAGATACGCAGTATTTT. Amino acids: CASSAVAGTDTQYF. The full variable domain, in which reference TRBV7-9 and TRBJ2-3 provide the parts outside the CDR3, is DTGVSQNPRHKITKRGQNVTFRCDPISEHNRLYWYRQTLGQGPEFLTYFQNEAQLEKSRLLSDRFSAERPKGSFSTLEIQRTEQGDSAMYLCASSAVAGTDTQYFGPGTRLTVL.

The V and J genes are TRBV4-1 and TRBJ1-1, with 7 bases matching TRBD1. The germline CDR1 and CDR2 sequences are MGHRA and YSYEKL. CDR3 length: 14 amino acids. V lost 4 bases to trimming and J lost 1 base; unmatched junction nucleotides: 3. The CDR3 sequence: CASSPRTGNTEAFF. DNA for the CDR3: TGCGCCAGCAGCCCCCGGACAGGGAACACTGAAGCTTTCTTT.

The sample holds a few counts of this clonotype. The rearrangement links TRBV12-3 or TRBV12-4 to TRBJ1-3; 9 nucleotides agree with TRBD1. The V gene end was trimmed by 5 bases and the J gene end by 4 bases; junction bases not matched to a gene: 6. The CDR3 has 15 amino acids. As DNA, the CDR3 is TGTGCCAGCAGTCCGGGACAGGGTGCCGGAAACACCATATATTTT. Its translation is CASSPGQGAGNTIYF.

In its sample, this clonotype was seen a few times. The rearrangement joins TRBV7-2 to TRBJ2-1; D not certain. V dropped 1 base and J dropped 8 bases, with 6 bases sitting between them. CDR1 and CDR2 (germline): SGHTA, FQGNSA. This CDR3 contains 12 residues. This chain's CDR3 is CASSLGVHEQFF. CDR3 bases: TGTGCCAGCAGCTTAGGGGTCCATGAGCAGTTCTTC.

The chain combines TRBV11-3 with TRBJ2-7; 8 nucleotides line up with TRBD2. The ends lost 4 bases at V and 2 bases at J; junction bases unmatched: 10. CDR3 length: 16 residues. The germline gives CDR1 SGHNT, CDR2 YENEEA. The CDR3 sequence: CASSSPARGAAYEQYF. As DNA, the CDR3 is TGTGCCAGCAGCTCCCCGGCGCGGGGGGCCGCCTACGAGCAGTACTTC.

The CDR3 reads CASSYHTDTQYF. CDR3 nucleotides: TGTGCCAGCAGTTACCATACAGATACGCAGTATTTT. This chain connects TRBV11-2 to TRBJ2-3; no firm D call. V lost 6 bases and J 3 bases, leaving 7 bases between the germline ends. Germline CDR1 reads SGHAT; CDR2 reads FQNNGV. The CDR3 consists of 12 residues.

This clonotype was recorded only once. A much larger clone is a single base away; this may be a read error. The chain recombines TRBV5-1 with TRBJ2-7; maybe TRBD2 (6 bases). Germline V gene data show CDR1 as SGHRS and CDR2 as YFSETQ. This CDR3 contains 15 residues. Between the trimmed V and J ends, which lost 0 bases and 1 base, there was a span of 11 bases. The CDR3 DNA sequence: TGCGCCAGCAGCTTGGATAATAGCGGTTCCTACGAGCAGTACTTC. Protein sequence: CASSLDNSGSYEQYF.

The chain links TRBV7-3 to TRBJ2-3; 7 bases agree with TRBD1. Trimming took 8 bases from V and 2 from J; bases not matched to a gene: 4. Germline CDR1 SGHTA, CDR2 FQGTGA. This CDR3 has 13 residues. CDR3 sequence: CASGTGDTDTQYF. The CDR3 DNA follows: TGTGCCAGCGGCACAGGGGACACAGATACGCAGTATTTT.

This clonotype has just a few counts. J is TRBJ1-5 and V is TRBV27; D is uncertain. Germline CDR1 and CDR2: MNHEY and SMNVEV (reference sequence). The V and J ends lost 8 bases and 0 bases respectively, with 14 bases between them. CDR3 size: 15 residues. CDR3 coding DNA: TGTGCCAGCCTAACAGCGTGGGATAGCAATCAGCCCCAGCATTTT. This gives the protein CASLTAWDSNQPQHF.

This clonotype showed up many times. The chain couples TRBV12-3 or TRBV12-4 to TRBJ2-1, with 7 positions matching TRBD1. The length of the CDR3 is 12 residues. The junction had 7 bases not matched to a gene; V was cut back by 5 bases and J by 12 bases. The CDR3 DNA is TGTGCCAGCAGTAGAGACAGGGAAGGGCAGTTCTTC. This codes for CASSRDREGQFF.

This clonotype was detected once. The chain links TRBV7-2 to TRBJ1-5; perhaps TRBD1 as D (5 bases). V was pared by 2 bases and J by 5 bases, with 13 bases between. In germline, CDR1 is SGHTA, CDR2 FQGNSA. There are 15 residues in the CDR3. The CDR3 loop is CASSLRSGRDQPQHF. In DNA, the CDR3 is TGTGCCAGCAGCTTACGGTCAGGGCGAGATCAGCCCCAGCATTTT.

The V gene is TRBV10-3, the J gene TRBJ2-3, with D uncertain. CDR3 size: 15 residues. The V end lost 4 bases, the J end lost 2 bases, and 13 bases lay between the germline ends. The V gene's germline CDR1 is ENHRY and CDR2 SYGVKD. The CDR3 spells CAISGAARPTDTQYF. In nucleotides, the CDR3 is TGTGCCATCAGTGGGGCGGCACGCCCCACAGATACGCAGTATTTT.

This clonotype occurred a few times. This chain uses TRBV5-1 with TRBJ2-5; D unresolved. Per germline, CDR1 SGHRS and CDR2 YFSETQ. Trimming removed 6 bases from V and 0 bases from J, with 9 bases in between. CDR3 length: 13 residues. The CDR3 reads CASTPAYQETQYF. CDR3 in DNA: TGCGCCAGCACCCCGGCCTACCAAGAGACCCAGTACTTC.

This rearrangement joins TRBV9 to TRBJ2-2; no clear D gene. Trimming cost V 4 bases and J 7 bases, with 5 bases left between them. This CDR3 has 11 amino acids. The V gene's germline CDR1 is SGDLS and CDR2 YYNGEE. The CDR3 protein is CASSQRGELFF. The CDR3 DNA follows: TGTGCCAGCAGCCAGCGCGGGGAGCTGTTTTTT.